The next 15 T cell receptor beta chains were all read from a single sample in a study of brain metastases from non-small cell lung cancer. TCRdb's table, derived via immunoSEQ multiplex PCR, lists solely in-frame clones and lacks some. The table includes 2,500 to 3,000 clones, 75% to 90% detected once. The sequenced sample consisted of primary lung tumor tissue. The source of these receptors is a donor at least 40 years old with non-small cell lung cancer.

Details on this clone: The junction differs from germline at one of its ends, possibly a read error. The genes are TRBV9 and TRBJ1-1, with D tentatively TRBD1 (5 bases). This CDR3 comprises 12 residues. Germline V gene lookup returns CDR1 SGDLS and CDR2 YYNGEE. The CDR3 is CTSSVGDTEAFF. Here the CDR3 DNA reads TGTACCAGCAGCGTAGGGGACACTGAAGCTTTCTTT.

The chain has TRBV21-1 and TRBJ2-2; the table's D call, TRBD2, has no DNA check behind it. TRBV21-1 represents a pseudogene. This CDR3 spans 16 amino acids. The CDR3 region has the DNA TGTACCAGCAGCGATAGCGGGGGGGCGATTACCGGGGAGCTGTTTTTT. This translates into CTSSDSGGAITGELFF.

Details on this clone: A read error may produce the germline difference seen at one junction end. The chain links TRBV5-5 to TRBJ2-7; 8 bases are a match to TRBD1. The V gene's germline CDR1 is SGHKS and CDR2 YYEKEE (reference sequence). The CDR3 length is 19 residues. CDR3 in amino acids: CASSSHQGARLISSHEQYF. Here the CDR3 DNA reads TGTGCCAGCAGCTCCCACCAGGGGGCGAGATTGATCAGCTCCCACGAGCAGTACTTC. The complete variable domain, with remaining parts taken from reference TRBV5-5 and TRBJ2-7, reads DAGVTQSPTHLIKTRGQQVTLRCSPISGHKSVSWYQQVLGQGPQFIFQYYEKEERGRGNFPDRFSARQFPNYSSELNVNALLLGDSALYLCASSSHQGARLISSHEQYFGPGTRLTVT.

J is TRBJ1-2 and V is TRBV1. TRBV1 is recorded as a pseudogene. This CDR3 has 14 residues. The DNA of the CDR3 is TGCACCAGCAGCCCCAACGATCCTCCGGATGGCTACACCTTC. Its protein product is CTSSPNDPPDGYTF.

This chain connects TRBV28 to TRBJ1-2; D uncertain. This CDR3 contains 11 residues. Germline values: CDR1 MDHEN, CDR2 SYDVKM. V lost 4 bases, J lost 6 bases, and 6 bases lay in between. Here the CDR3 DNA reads TGTGCCAGCAGTTCCCCCAATGGCTACACCTTC. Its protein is CASSSPNGYTF.

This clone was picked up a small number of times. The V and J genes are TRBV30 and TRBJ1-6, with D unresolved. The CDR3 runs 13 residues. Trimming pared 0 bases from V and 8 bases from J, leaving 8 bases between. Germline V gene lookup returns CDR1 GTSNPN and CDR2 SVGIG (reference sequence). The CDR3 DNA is TGTGCCTGGAGTGTACAAGGCCATTCACCCCTCCACTTT. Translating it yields CAWSVQGHSPLHF.

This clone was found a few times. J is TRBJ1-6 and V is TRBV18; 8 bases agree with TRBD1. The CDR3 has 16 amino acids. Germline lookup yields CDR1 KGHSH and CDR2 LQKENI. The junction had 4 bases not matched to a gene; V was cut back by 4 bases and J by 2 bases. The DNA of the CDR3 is TGTGCCAGCTCACAGACAGGGGTGACCTATAATTCACCCCTCCACTTT. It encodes CASSQTGVTYNSPLHF.

The CDR3 nucleotides are TGTGCCAGCAAACTTGGGACAGGCTACGAGCAGTACTTC. This codes for CASKLGTGYEQYF. The gene calls are TRBV12-3 or TRBV12-4 and TRBJ2-7; 8 nucleotides align to TRBD1. Trimming took 7 bases from V and 3 from J; bases not matched to a gene: 5. This CDR3 is 13 amino acids long.

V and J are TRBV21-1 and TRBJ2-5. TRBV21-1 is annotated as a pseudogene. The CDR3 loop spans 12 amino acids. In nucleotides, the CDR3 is TGTGCCAGAAGACGGATTCAAGAGACCCAGTACTTC. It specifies CARRRIQETQYF.

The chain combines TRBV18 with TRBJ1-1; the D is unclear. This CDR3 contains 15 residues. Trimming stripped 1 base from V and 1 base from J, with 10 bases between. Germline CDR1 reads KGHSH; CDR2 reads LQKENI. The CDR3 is CASSPLPKQNTEAFF. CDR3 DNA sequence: TGTGCCAGCTCACCACTTCCTAAGCAGAACACTGAAGCTTTCTTT.

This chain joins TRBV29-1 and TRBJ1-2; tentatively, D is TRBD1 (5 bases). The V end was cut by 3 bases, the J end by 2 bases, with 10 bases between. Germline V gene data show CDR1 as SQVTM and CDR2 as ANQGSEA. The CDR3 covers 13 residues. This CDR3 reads CSVESRQNYGYTF. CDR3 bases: TGCAGCGTTGAGTCGAGACAGAACTATGGCTACACCTTC. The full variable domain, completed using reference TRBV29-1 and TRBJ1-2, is SAVISQKPSRDICQRGTSLTIQCQVDSQVTMMFWYRQQPGQSLTLIATANQGSEATYESGFVIDKFPISRPNLTFSTLTVSNMSPEDSSIYLCSVESRQNYGYTFGSGTRLTVV.

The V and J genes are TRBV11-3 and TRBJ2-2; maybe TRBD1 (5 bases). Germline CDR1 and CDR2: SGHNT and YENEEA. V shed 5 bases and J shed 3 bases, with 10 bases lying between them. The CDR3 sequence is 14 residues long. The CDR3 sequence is CASSLLGDTGELFF. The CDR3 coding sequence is TGTGCCAGCAGCCTCTTAGGGGACACCGGGGAGCTGTTTTTT.

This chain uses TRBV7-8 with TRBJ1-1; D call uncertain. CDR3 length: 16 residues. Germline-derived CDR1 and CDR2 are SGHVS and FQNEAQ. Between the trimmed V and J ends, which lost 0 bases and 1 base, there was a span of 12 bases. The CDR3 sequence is CASSLARFGRNTEAFF. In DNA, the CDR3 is TGTGCCAGCAGCTTAGCGAGGTTTGGGCGGAACACTGAAGCTTTCTTT.

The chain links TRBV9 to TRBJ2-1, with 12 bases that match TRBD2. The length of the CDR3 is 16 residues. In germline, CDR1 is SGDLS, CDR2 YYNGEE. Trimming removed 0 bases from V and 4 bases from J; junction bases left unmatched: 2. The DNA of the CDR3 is TGTGCCAGCAGCGTAGAACTAGCGGGGGGTTACAATGAGCAGTTCTTC. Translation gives CASSVELAGGYNEQFF.

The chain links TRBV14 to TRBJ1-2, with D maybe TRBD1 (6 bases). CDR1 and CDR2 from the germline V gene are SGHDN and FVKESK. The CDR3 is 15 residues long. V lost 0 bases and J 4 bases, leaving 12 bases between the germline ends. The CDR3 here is CASSQDARGSYGYTF. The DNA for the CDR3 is TGTGCCAGCAGCCAAGATGCCAGGGGATCCTATGGCTACACCTTC.